This T cell receptor beta chain was observed in a study of T-cell reconstitution after alpha-beta-depleted transplantation in children. This CDR3 comprises 14 residues. CDR1 is SGHAT and CDR2 is FQNNGV in the germline V gene. V lost 2 bases and J 7 bases, leaving 12 bases between the germline ends. As it was prepared, the TCRbeta library received unique molecular identifiers. A single record per CDR3 protein comes from TCRdb applying MiXCR to the PCR reads. The table has about 640,000 distinct CDR3 sequences, 15% to 20% seen once. Sample: PBMCs from the stem cell graft donor, taken from the stem cell graft. The chain is built from TRBV11-2 and TRBJ2-1; possibly TRBD1 or TRBD2 for D (6 bases each). The TCR comes from a human donor who donated a stem cell graft to a child with acute myeloid leukemia. CDR3 nucleotides: TGTGCCAGCAGCTTACCGGGGGCGGGGAATGAGCAGTTCTTC. It specifies CASSLPGAGNEQFF.